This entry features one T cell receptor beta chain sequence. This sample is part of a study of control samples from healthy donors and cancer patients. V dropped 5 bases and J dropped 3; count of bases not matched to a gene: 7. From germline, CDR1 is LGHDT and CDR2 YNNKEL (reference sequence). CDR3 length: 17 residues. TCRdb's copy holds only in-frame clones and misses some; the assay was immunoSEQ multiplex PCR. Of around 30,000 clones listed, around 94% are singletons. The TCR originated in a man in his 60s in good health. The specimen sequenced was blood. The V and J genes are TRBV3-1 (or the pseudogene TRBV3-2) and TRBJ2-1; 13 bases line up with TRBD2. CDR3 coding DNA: TGTGCCAGCAGCGCCCGGACTAGCGGGGGACTCTACAATGAGCAGTTCTTC. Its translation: CASSARTSGGLYNEQFF.